This TCR beta chain was retrieved from a study of CD8+CD57+ T cells in acquired aplastic anemia. For the study at large: The mean DNA yield obtained from sorted CD4+ and CD8+ cells came to approximately 3 ug.

Genomic DNA, serving as template, underwent TCR beta VDJ and CDR3 profiling. TCRdb called the reads again in MiXCR, with one record for every CDR3 protein. The data contain about 210,000 distinct CDR3 sequences, roughly 57% of them singletons. The J segment lost 3 bases and the V segment lost 9 bases, leaving 8 bases of the junction unmatched. This CDR3 has 14 residues. The germline CDR1 and CDR2 sequences are WSHSY and SAAADI. Study results and caveats: Statistical testing detected no significant gap in CD8+ Simpson's diversity between patients and controls.

As for this clonotype: What it binds is not known.

The sequencing input was sorted CD4+, CD8+, or CD8+CD57+ T cells (not recorded which) from PBMCs. This sequence originates from a human donor in good health. This chain joins TRBV10-2 and TRBJ2-1, with TRBD1 identical over 7 bases. The CDR3 DNA follows: TGCGCCAGAGCCCGGGACAGTAACTACAATGAGCAGTTCTTC. This gives the protein CARARDSNYNEQFF.